The T cell receptor (beta chain) under discussion was sequenced for a study of blood T cell repertoires in COVID-19. The CDR3 extends over 11 amino acids. Trimming removed 3 bases from V and 7 bases from J, with 6 bases in between. Germline lookup yields CDR1 SGHAT and CDR2 FQNNGV. Produced via immunoSEQ multiplex PCR; TCRdb's table is partial and in-frame only. The sample holds more than 95,000 clones, 84% seen once. The chain uses TRBV11-2 and TRBJ1-1; D is unresolved. The specimen sequenced was peripheral blood. This TCR was sampled from a man in his sixties with acute or convalescent COVID-19. CDR3 sequence: CASSLYNEAFF. The CDR3 DNA sequence: TGTGCCAGCAGCTTGTACAATGAAGCTTTCTTT.